This T cell receptor (beta chain) is drawn from a study of STAT3 mutations in large granular lymphocyte leukemia. V was clipped by 5 bases and J by 3 bases, with 7 bases between them. The CDR3 loop spans 12 amino acids. Germline CDR1 is MNHNS and CDR2 is SASEGT. Comments on this clone: The antigen is unknown.

Study-wide results and caveats: After therapy, about 35% of the 18 patients switched clonotypes, all new clones STAT3 wild type. Every T-LGLL patient had at least one immunodominant TCRbeta clonotype.

Assay: immunoSEQ multiplex PCR; the TCRdb copy retains only in-frame clones and omits some. The table shows about 19,000 clones, with roughly 90% occurring only once. Sequenced input: peripheral blood mononuclear cells. V usage is TRBV6-1 and J usage is TRBJ2-5; D is ambiguous. The sequence was collected from a man in his 60s with T-cell large granular lymphocyte leukemia. Some clones in this sample may be carry-over from other donors' samples. The DNA for the CDR3 is TGTGCCAGCAGTCAAGGGAAAGAGACCCAGTACTTC. Its translation: CASSQGKETQYF.